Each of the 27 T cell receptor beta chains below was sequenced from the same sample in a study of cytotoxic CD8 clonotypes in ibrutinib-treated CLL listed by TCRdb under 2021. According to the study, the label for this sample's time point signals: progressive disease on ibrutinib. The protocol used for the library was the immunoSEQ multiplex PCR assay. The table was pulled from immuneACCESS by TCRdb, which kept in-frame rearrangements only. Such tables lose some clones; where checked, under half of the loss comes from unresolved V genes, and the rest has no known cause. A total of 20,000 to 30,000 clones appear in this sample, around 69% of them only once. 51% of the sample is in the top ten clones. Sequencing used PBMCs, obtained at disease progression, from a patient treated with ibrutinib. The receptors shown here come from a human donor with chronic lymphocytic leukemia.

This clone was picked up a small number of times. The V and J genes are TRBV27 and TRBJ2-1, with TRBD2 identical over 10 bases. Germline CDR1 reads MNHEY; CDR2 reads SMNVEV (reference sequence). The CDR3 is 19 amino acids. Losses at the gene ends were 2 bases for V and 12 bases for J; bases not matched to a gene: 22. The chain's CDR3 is CASSLGHTGDSGGRVRQFF. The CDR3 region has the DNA TGTGCCAGCAGTTTAGGACACACCGGGGATAGCGGGGGGCGAGTCAGGCAGTTCTTC.

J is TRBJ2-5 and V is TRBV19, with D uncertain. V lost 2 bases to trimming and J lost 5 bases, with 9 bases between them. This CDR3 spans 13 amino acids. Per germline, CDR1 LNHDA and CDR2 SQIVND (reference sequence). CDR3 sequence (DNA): TGTGCCAGTAGTATAACAGTCGTTGAGACCCAGTACTTC. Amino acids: CASSITVVETQYF.

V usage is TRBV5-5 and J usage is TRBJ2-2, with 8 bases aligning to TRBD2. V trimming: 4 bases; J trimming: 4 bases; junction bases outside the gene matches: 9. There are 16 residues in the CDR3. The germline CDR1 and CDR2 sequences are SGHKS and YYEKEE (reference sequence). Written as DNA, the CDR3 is TGTGCCAGCAGCGGCACCGGGACTAGGGGCACCGGGGAGCTGTTTTTT. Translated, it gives CASSGTGTRGTGELFF.

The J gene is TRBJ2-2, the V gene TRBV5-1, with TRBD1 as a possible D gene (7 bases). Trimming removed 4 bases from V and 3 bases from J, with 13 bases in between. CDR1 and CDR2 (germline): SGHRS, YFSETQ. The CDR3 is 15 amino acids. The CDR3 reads CASSQEGADTGELFF. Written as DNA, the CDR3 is TGCGCCAGCAGCCAGGAGGGGGCCGACACCGGGGAGCTGTTTTTT.

CDR3 nucleotides: TGTGCCAGCAGTGAGGGCCCAAATTATGGCTACACCTTC. Its translation is CASSEGPNYGYTF. This chain links TRBV13 with TRBJ1-2; D remains unclear. The CDR3 has 13 residues. With 6 bases removed from V and 5 bases from J, the gap between germline ends came to 13 bases. CDR1 is PRHDT, CDR2 FYEKMQ, per germline (reference sequence). Looking up the rest from reference TRBV13 and TRBJ1-2 gives the full variable domain: AAGVIQSPRHLIKEKRETATLKCYPIPRHDTVYWYQQGPGQDPQFLISFYEKMQSDKGSIPDRFSAQQFSDYHSELNMSSLELGDSALYFCASSEGPNYGYTFGSGTRLTVV.

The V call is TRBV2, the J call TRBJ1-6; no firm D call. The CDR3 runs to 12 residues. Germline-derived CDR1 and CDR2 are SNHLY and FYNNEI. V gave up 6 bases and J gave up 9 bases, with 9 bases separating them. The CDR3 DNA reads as TGTGCCAGCAGGGGTTTGAGTTCACCCCTCCACTTT. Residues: CASRGLSSPLHF.

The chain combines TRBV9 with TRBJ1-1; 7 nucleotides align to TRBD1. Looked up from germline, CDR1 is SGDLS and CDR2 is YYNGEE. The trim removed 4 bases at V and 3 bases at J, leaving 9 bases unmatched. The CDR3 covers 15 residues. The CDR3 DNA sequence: TGTGCCAGCAGCCCCTCAGGGGGTTGGGACACTGAAGCTTTCTTT. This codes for CASSPSGGWDTEAFF.

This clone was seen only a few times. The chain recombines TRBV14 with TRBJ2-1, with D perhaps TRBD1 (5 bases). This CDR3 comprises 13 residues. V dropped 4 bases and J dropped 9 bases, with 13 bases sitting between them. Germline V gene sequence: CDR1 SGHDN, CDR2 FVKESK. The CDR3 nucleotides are TGTGCCAGCAGCCGGGAACAGGCTCTTGAGCAGTTCTTC. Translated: CASSREQALEQFF.

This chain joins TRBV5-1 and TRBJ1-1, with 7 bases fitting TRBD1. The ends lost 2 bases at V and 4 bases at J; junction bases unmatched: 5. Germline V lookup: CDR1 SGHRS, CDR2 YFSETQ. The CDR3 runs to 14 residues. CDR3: CASSLAGGVTEAFF. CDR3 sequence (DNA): TGCGCCAGCAGCTTAGCAGGGGGAGTCACTGAAGCTTTCTTT.

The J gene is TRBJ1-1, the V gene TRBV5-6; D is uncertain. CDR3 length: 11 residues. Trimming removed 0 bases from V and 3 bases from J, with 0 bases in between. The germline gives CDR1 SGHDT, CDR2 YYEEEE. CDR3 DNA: TGTGCCAGCAGCTTGGACACTGAAGCTTTCTTT. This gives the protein CASSLDTEAFF.

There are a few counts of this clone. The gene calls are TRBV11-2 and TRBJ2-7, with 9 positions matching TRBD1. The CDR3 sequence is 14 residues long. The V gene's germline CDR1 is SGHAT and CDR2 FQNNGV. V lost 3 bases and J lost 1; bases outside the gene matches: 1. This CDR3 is CASSFGTGSYEQYF. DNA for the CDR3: TGTGCCAGCAGCTTCGGGACAGGGTCCTACGAGCAGTACTTC.

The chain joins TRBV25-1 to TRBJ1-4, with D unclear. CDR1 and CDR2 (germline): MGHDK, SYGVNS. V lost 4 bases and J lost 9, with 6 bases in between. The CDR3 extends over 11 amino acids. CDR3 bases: TGTGCCAGCAGTGCCACCAAAAAACTGTTTTTT. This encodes CASSATKKLFF. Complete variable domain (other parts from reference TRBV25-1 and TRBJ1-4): EADIYQTPRYLVIGTGKKITLECSQTMGHDKMYWYQQDPGMELHLIHYSYGVNSTEKGDLSSESTVSRIRTEHFPLTLESARPSHTSQYLCASSATKKLFFGSGTQLSVL.

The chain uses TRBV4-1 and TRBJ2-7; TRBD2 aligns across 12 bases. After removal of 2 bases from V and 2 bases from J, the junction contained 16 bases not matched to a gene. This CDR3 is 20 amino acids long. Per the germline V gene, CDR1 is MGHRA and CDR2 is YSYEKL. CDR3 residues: CASSQYRTSGGTMVTYEQYF. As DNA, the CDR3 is TGCGCCAGCAGCCAATACCGCACTAGCGGGGGGACTATGGTTACCTACGAGCAGTACTTC.

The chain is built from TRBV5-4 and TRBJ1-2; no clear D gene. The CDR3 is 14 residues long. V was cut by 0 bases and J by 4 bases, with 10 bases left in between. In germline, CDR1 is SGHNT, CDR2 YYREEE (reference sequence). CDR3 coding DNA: TGTGCCAGCAGCTTGGAGTCAATGGCCTATGGCTACACCTTC. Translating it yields CASSLESMAYGYTF.

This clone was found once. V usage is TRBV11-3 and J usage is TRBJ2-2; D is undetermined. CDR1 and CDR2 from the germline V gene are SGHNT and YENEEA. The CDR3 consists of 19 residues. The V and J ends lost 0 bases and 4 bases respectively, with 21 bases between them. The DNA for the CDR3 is TGTGCCAGCAGCTTAGAACCCTCTTTTTCTGGGAAGGGCACCGGGGAGCTGTTTTTT. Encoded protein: CASSLEPSFSGKGTGELFF.

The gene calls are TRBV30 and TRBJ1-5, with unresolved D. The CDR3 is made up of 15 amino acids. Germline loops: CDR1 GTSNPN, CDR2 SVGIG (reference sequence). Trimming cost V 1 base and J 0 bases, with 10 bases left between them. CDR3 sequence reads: CAWSGAAYSNQPQHF. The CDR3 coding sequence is TGTGCCTGGAGTGGGGCGGCGTATAGCAATCAGCCCCAGCATTTT.

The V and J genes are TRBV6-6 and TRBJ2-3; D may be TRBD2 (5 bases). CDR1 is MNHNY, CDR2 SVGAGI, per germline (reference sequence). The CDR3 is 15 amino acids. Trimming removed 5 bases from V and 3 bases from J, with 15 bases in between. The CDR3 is CASSVSRARTDTQYF. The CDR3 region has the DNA TGTGCCAGCAGTGTGTCGAGGGCTAGGACAGATACGCAGTATTTT.

As DNA, the CDR3 is TGTGCCAGCAGTCAGGGAACGGGATCTAATCAGCCCCAGCATTTT. It codes for CASSQGTGSNQPQHF. The chain recombines TRBV27 with TRBJ1-5; TRBD1 might be the D (5 bases). V was cut by 5 bases and J by 4 bases, with 15 bases left in between. This CDR3 is 15 amino acids long. Looked up from germline, CDR1 is MNHEY and CDR2 is SMNVEV (reference sequence).

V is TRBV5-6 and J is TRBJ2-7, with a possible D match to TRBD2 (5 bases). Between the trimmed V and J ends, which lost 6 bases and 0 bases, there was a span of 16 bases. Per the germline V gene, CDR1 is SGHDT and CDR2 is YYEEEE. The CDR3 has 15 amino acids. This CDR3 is CASTTLSGFSYEQYF. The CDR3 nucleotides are TGTGCCAGCACCACCTTATCGGGGTTCTCCTACGAGCAGTACTTC.

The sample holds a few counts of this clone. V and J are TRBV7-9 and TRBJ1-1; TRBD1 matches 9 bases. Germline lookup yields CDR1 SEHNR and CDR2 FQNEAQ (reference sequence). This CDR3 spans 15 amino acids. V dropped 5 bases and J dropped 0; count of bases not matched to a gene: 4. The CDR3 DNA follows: TGTGCCAGCAGCCCGGACAGGGGACTGAACACTGAAGCTTTCTTT. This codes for CASSPDRGLNTEAFF. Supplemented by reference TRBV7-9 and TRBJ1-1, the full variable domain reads DTGVSQNPRHKITKRGQNVTFRCDPISEHNRLYWYRQTLGQGPEFLTYFQNEAQLEKSRLLSDRFSAERPKGSFSTLEIQRTEQGDSAMYLCASSPDRGLNTEAFFGQGTRLTVV.

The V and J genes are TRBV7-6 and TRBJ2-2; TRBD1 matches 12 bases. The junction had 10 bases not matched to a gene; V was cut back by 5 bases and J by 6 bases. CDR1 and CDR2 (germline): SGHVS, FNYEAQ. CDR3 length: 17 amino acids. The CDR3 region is CASSPFGRDRGPGELFF. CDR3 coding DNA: TGTGCCAGCAGCCCCTTCGGCCGGGACAGGGGGCCCGGGGAGCTGTTTTTT.

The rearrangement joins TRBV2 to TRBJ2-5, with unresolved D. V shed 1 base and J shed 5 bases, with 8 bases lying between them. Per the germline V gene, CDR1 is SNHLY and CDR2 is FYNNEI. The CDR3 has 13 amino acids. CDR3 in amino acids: CASSEGPWETQYF. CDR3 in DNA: TGTGCCAGCAGTGAAGGGCCGTGGGAGACCCAGTACTTC.

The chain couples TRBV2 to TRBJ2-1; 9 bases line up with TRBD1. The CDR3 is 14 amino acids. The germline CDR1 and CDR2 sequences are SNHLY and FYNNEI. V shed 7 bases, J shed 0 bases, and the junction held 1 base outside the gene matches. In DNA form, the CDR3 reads TGTGCCAGCACGGACAGGGGCTCCTACAATGAGCAGTTCTTC. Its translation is CASTDRGSYNEQFF.

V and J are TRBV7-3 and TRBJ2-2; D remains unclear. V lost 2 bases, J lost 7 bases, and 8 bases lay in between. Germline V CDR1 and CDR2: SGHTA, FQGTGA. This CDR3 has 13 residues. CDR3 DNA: TGTGCCAGCAGCTTACAGTATAACGGGGAGCTGTTTTTT. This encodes CASSLQYNGELFF.

The CDR3 sequence: CASSPEGGWSYNEQFF. CDR3 in DNA: TGCGCCAGCAGCCCGGAAGGGGGATGGTCCTACAATGAGCAGTTCTTC. The chain joins TRBV5-1 to TRBJ2-1; D perhaps matches TRBD1 (6 bases). The V and J ends lost 4 bases and 1 base respectively, with 15 bases between them. Per germline, CDR1 SGHRS and CDR2 YFSETQ. The CDR3 consists of 16 residues.

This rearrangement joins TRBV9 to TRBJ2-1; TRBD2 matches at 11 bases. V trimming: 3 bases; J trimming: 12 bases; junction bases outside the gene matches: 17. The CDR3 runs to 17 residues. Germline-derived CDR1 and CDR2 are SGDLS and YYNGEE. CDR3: CASSAELLAGAPGGQFF. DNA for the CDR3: TGTGCCAGCAGCGCCGAGTTACTAGCGGGGGCTCCCGGGGGGCAGTTCTTC.

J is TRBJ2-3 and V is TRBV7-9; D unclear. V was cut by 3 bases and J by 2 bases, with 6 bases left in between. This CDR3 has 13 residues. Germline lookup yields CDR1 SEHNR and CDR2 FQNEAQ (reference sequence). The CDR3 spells CASSLSHTDTQYF. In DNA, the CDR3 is TGTGCCAGCAGCTTGAGTCACACAGATACGCAGTATTTT.